This entry concerns a single T cell receptor (beta chain). Its cognate antigen is unknown. This sample stems from a study of T cell clonality in common variable immunodeficiency. General study points: Patient heterogeneity in the CVID cohort limited correlations between repertoire features and clinical complications. Compared with healthy controls, CVID subjects showed increased TCRbeta clonality, mostly in about a third. Reportedly, TCR beta sequences from common variable immunodeficiency showed fewer deletions and N-nucleotide insertions.

Diagnosis required reduced IgG, IgA and/or IgM with specific antibody deficiency. No CVID subject was ill or on immunomodulatory drugs when sampled. TCRdb keeps only in-frame clones here, not all; method: immunoSEQ multiplex PCR. Recorded here are 25,000 to 30,000 clones, none singletons. The sample taken for sequencing was peripheral blood mononuclear cells. The clonotype originates from a human donor with common variable immunodeficiency.

CDR3 DNA (partial): TGTGCCAGCACTAGCGGGTTTGAG. Its translation is CASTSGFE. The whole CDR3 protein is CASTSGFEQFF. The genes are TRBV2 and TRBJ2-1; 8 bases match TRBD2. The CDR3 end falls 3 residues outside the read, so it is completed with the germline J gene. The V segment lost 7 bases and the J segment 9 bases; nucleotides outside the gene matches: 2. The germline CDR1 and CDR2 sequences are SNHLY and FYNNEI. The CDR3 loop spans 11 amino acids.